The 17 T cell receptor beta chains given below trace back to one sample, sequenced in a study of blood T cell repertoires in COVID-19. Using immunoSEQ multiplex PCR, the repertoire was profiled, and TCRdb retains in-frame clones only, with some absent. Here the sample spans roughly 140,000 clones, roughly 81% being singletons. Sequenced material: peripheral blood. These receptors were taken from a woman aged 55-75 years with COVID-19, enrolled during active disease.

The J gene is TRBJ1-1, the V gene TRBV4-1; no reliable D call. The germline V gene encodes CDR1 MGHRA and CDR2 YSYEKL. The V end lost 5 bases, the J end lost 7 bases, and 11 bases lay between the germline ends. The CDR3 is 12 residues long. The CDR3 here is CASSYVGVEAFF. DNA for the CDR3: TGCGCCAGCAGCTACGTGGGCGTTGAAGCTTTCTTT.

This chain connects TRBV6-5 to TRBJ1-2, with 7 bases aligning to TRBD1. Germline values: CDR1 MNHEY, CDR2 SVGAGI. The trim removed 3 bases at V and 6 bases at J, leaving 7 bases unmatched. This CDR3 has 14 amino acids. The DNA of the CDR3 is TGTGCCAGCAGTTATACAGGGGTGGGGGATGGCTACACCTTC. Translated: CASSYTGVGDGYTF.

This sequence joins TRBV5-1 and TRBJ2-1; 12 positions agree with TRBD2. Germline V gene data show CDR1 as SGHRS and CDR2 as YFSETQ. With 0 bases clipped from V and 6 bases from J, the junction kept 4 bases outside the gene matches. The CDR3 sequence is 16 residues long. The CDR3 sequence is CASSLASSGGANEQFF. For the CDR3, the DNA is TGCGCCAGCAGCTTGGCTTCTAGCGGGGGGGCCAATGAGCAGTTCTTC.

The rearrangement joins TRBV5-1 to TRBJ1-3; TRBD1 is a possible D gene (5 bases). This CDR3 is 16 amino acids long. Per the germline V gene, CDR1 is SGHRS and CDR2 is YFSETQ. V lost 0 bases, J lost 4 bases, and 14 bases lay in between. The CDR3 sequence: CASSLDSQGFGNTIYF. The DNA of the CDR3 is TGCGCCAGCAGCTTGGACTCTCAGGGATTCGGAAACACCATATATTTT.

V is TRBV5-8 and J is TRBJ2-6, with D possibly matching TRBD2 (5 bases). The V end lost 4 bases, the J end lost 0 bases, and 11 bases lay between the germline ends. The CDR3 totals 16 residues. Germline V gene lookup returns CDR1 SGHTS and CDR2 YDEGEE. The chain's CDR3 is CASSVHRGSGANVLTF. The CDR3 coding sequence is TGTGCCAGCAGCGTTCATCGGGGCTCTGGGGCCAACGTCCTGACTTTC.

The chain joins TRBV2 to TRBJ1-5; 9 positions agree with TRBD1. J gave up 6 bases and V 5 bases, and 11 bases lay outside the gene matches. The CDR3 sequence is 16 residues long. Looked up from germline, CDR1 is SNHLY and CDR2 is FYNNEI. CDR3 nucleotides: TGTGCCAGCAGTCCATTTCGGACAGGGGAAGGTCAGCCCCAGCATTTT. Translated: CASSPFRTGEGQPQHF.

The rearrangement links TRBV5-6 to TRBJ2-5; 7 positions match TRBD1. The CDR3 spans 15 residues. Looked up from germline, CDR1 is SGHDT and CDR2 is YYEEEE. V shed 4 bases and J 2 bases; nucleotides not matched to a gene: 8. CDR3 DNA: TGTGCCAGCAGCACCCTGGGGACAGCGCAAGAGACCCAGTACTTC. Translation gives CASSTLGTAQETQYF.

The rearrangement joins TRBV13 to TRBJ1-6; the D is unclear. CDR3 length: 20 amino acids. V shed 2 bases and J shed 6 bases, with 26 bases lying between them. The germline V gene encodes CDR1 PRHDT and CDR2 FYEKMQ (reference sequence). The CDR3 DNA sequence: TGTGCCAGCAGCTTATCCCCCGGAGGAAGGTCCCTGATAGTTAATTCACCCCTCCACTTT. Amino acids: CASSLSPGGRSLIVNSPLHF.

This clone was seen once. This chain uses TRBV3-1 (or the pseudogene TRBV3-2) with TRBJ1-2; D not resolved. The germline gives CDR1 LGHDT, CDR2 YNNKEL (reference sequence). This CDR3 comprises 13 residues. Trimming pared 0 bases from V and 7 bases from J, leaving 9 bases between. For the CDR3, the DNA is TGTGCCAGCAGCCAAGATCGGGAGGGTGGCTACACCTTC. Its protein is CASSQDREGGYTF.

This clone was observed a handful of times. The rearrangement uses TRBV4-1 and TRBJ2-3; D is possibly TRBD1 (7 bases). Trimming stripped 5 bases from V and 4 bases from J, with 16 bases between. Looked up from germline, CDR1 is MGHRA and CDR2 is YSYEKL. This CDR3 is built from 15 residues. The CDR3 sequence: CASSSPGGRPDTQYF. The DNA for the CDR3 is TGCGCCAGCAGCTCTCCAGGGGGGCGCCCAGATACGCAGTATTTT.

The chain links TRBV6-1 to TRBJ2-4; tentative D call: TRBD2 (6 bases). CDR1 is MNHNS and CDR2 is SASEGT in the germline V gene. V lost 2 bases, J lost 1 base, and 21 bases lay in between. The CDR3 loop spans 19 amino acids. DNA for the CDR3: TGTGCCAGCAGTGAACGGGGAGGTGGAGGGGCGCGGGCCAAAAACATTCAGTACTTC. This encodes CASSERGGGGARAKNIQYF.

The genes are TRBV19 and TRBJ2-2; the match to TRBD2 covers 9 bases. This CDR3 region has 14 residues. V trimming: 3 bases; J trimming: 6 bases; junction bases outside the gene matches: 2. Germline-derived CDR1 and CDR2 are LNHDA and SQIVND (reference sequence). The DNA for the CDR3 is TGTGCCAGTAGTATTGGCGGGAGGGCCGGGGAGCTGTTTTTT. It yields the protein CASSIGGRAGELFF.

J is TRBJ2-1 and V is TRBV2; no clear D gene. Germline V gene sequence: CDR1 SNHLY, CDR2 FYNNEI. This CDR3 has 15 residues. V lost 3 bases, J lost 0 bases, and 9 bases lay in between. The DNA for the CDR3 is TGTGCCAGCAGTGACTCCTCCAGCTCCTACAATGAGCAGTTCTTC. It translates to CASSDSSSSYNEQFF.

The rearrangement uses TRBV10-1 and TRBJ1-1, with D possibly matching TRBD1 (5 bases). V dropped 3 bases and J dropped 3 bases, with 14 bases sitting between them. Germline CDR1 WNHNN, CDR2 SYGVQD (reference sequence). This CDR3 is 15 amino acids long. The CDR3 spells CASSDGGSGDTEAFF. In DNA, the CDR3 is TGCGCCAGCAGTGACGGGGGGAGCGGGGACACTGAAGCTTTCTTT.

Here the CDR3 DNA reads TGTGCCAGCAGCCCCCGGGGATCTTCTAATGAAAAACTGTTTTTT. Residues: CASSPRGSSNEKLFF. The V gene is TRBV3-1 (or the pseudogene TRBV3-2), the J gene TRBJ1-4; D gene uncertain. Germline-derived CDR1 and CDR2 are LGHDT and YNNKEL (reference sequence). The CDR3 consists of 15 residues. Trimming left V 4 bases short and J 3 bases short, with 12 bases between.

The chain recombines TRBV24-1 with TRBJ2-1; TRBD1 matches at 9 bases. The CDR3 contains 16 residues. Germline loops: CDR1 KGHDR, CDR2 SFDVKD. J gave up 5 bases and V 2 bases, and 6 bases lay outside the gene matches. The CDR3 protein is CATSDSGQGINNEQFF. DNA of the CDR3: TGTGCCACCAGTGATTCTGGACAGGGGATCAACAATGAGCAGTTCTTC.

The chain has TRBV18 and TRBJ1-3; D not certain. The germline gives CDR1 KGHSH, CDR2 LQKENI. The CDR3 loop spans 16 amino acids. Trimming took off 2 bases at V and 3 bases at J, with 14 bases between the two ends. CDR3 in DNA: TGTGCCAGCTCACCATCCCACGCAGGCGATGGAAACACCATATATTTT. Its translation is CASSPSHAGDGNTIYF.